A selection of T cell receptor beta chains follows, all from one sample in a study of CDR3 diversity in severe acne. In TCRdb, the PCR reads were re-called with MiXCR into one record per CDR3 protein. Among 84,000 or so distinct CDR3 sequences listed, 45% to 50% were seen once. Sequences were obtained from blood. Every receptor here comes from a male donor in good health, serving as a control. Each CDR3 is given with its conserved first and last residue. Each record gives: V gene, clone size, CDR3 length, D gene, J gene, CDR3 DNA, CDR3 protein. A D gene is named only where the DNA matches it firmly. Expanded clones get a size class; other rows say once, few or many, or leave the size out.

v_call: TRBV6-6; clone_size: NA; cdr3_length: 14; d_call: NA; j_call: TRBJ1-5; cdr3_nt: TGTGCCAGCACCAAGGAGGGGTCGGATCAGCCCCAGCATTTT; cdr3_aa: CASTKEGSDQPQHF
v_call: TRBV7-2; clone_size: NA; cdr3_length: 17; d_call: TRBD2; j_call: TRBJ2-6; cdr3_nt: TGTGCCAGCAGCTGGGGAGGGGCTGTCTCTGGGGCCAACGTCCTGACTTTC; cdr3_aa: CASSWGGAVSGANVLTF
v_call: TRBV6-1; clone_size: NA; cdr3_length: 14; d_call: NA; j_call: TRBJ2-7; cdr3_nt: TGTGCCAGCAGTGAAGGGGACACCGCTGGGGAGCAGTACTTC; cdr3_aa: CASSEGDTAGEQYF
v_call: TRBV7-2; clone_size: NA; cdr3_length: 13; d_call: NA; j_call: TRBJ2-5; cdr3_nt: TGTGCCAGCAGCCCCGGGGGGCCGGAGACCCAGTACTTC; cdr3_aa: CASSPGGPETQYF
v_call: TRBV5-1; clone_size: many; cdr3_length: 14; d_call: NA; j_call: TRBJ2-1; cdr3_nt: TGCGCCAGCAGCTTGGCCGGGACTGACAATGAGCAGTTCTTC; cdr3_aa: CASSLAGTDNEQFF
v_call: TRBV9; clone_size: NA; cdr3_length: 16; d_call: TRBD2; j_call: TRBJ2-2; cdr3_nt: TGTGCCAGCAGCCAAGACCCTAGCGGAAGCACCGGGGAGCTGTTTTTT; cdr3_aa: CASSQDPSGSTGELFF
v_call: TRBV6-5; clone_size: many; cdr3_length: 17; d_call: NA; j_call: TRBJ2-7; cdr3_nt: TGTGCCAGCAGTTACTCGACCCGACCCCAAGGAACCTACGAGCAGTACTTC; cdr3_aa: CASSYSTRPQGTYEQYF
v_call: TRBV5-1; clone_size: NA; cdr3_length: 15; d_call: TRBD1; j_call: TRBJ1-2; cdr3_nt: TGCGCCAGCAGGGCACAGGGGGCGCTCACTTATGGCTACACCTTC; cdr3_aa: CASRAQGALTYGYTF
v_call: TRBV11-1; clone_size: few; cdr3_length: 13; d_call: NA; j_call: TRBJ2-5; cdr3_nt: TGTGCCAGCACCGTAGGGAGACAAGAGACCCAGTACTTC; cdr3_aa: CASTVGRQETQYF
v_call: TRBV7-2; clone_size: NA; cdr3_length: 14; d_call: NA; j_call: TRBJ1-4; cdr3_nt: TGTGCCAGCAGCTTAGTGGGGGTAGGCGAAAAACTGTTTTTT; cdr3_aa: CASSLVGVGEKLFF
v_call: TRBV12-5; clone_size: many; cdr3_length: 15; d_call: TRBD1; j_call: TRBJ1-1; cdr3_nt: TGTGCTAGTGGTATAGGGACAGGGGGTCCGACTGAAGCTTTCTTT; cdr3_aa: CASGIGTGGPTEAFF
v_call: TRBV7-9; clone_size: NA; cdr3_length: 17; d_call: TRBD1; j_call: TRBJ1-1; cdr3_nt: TGTGCCAGCAGTGACACGTCTATCAGACAGGGATTCACTGAAGCTTTCTTT; cdr3_aa: CASSDTSIRQGFTEAFF
v_call: TRBV15; clone_size: few; cdr3_length: 13; d_call: NA; j_call: TRBJ1-5; cdr3_nt: TGTGCCACCAGCAGCCCTAGCCCGGCGCCCCAGCATTTT; cdr3_aa: CATSSPSPAPQHF
v_call: TRBV7-8; clone_size: NA; cdr3_length: 14; d_call: NA; j_call: TRBJ1-1; cdr3_nt: TGTGCCAGCAGCTTAAGGTTTTGGGACAAAGAAGCTTTCTTT; cdr3_aa: CASSLRFWDKEAFF
v_call: TRBV19; clone_size: NA; cdr3_length: 14; d_call: TRBD1; j_call: TRBJ2-7; cdr3_nt: TGTGCCAGTCGGGACAGAGTCCACTCCTACGAGCAGTACTTC; cdr3_aa: CASRDRVHSYEQYF
v_call: TRBV6-1; clone_size: NA; cdr3_length: 17; d_call: NA; j_call: TRBJ1-3; cdr3_nt: TGTGCCAGCAGTGAAGAGGTGGGCAGGTTCTCTGGAAACACCATATATTTT; cdr3_aa: CASSEEVGRFSGNTIYF
v_call: TRBV3-1; clone_size: few; cdr3_length: 16; d_call: NA; j_call: TRBJ1-2; cdr3_nt: TGTGCCAGCAGCCAAGGCATGACAGAAGCCTACTATGGCTACACCTTC; cdr3_aa: CASSQGMTEAYYGYTF
v_call: TRBV19; clone_size: many; cdr3_length: 13; d_call: NA; j_call: TRBJ2-7; cdr3_nt: TGTGCCAGTAGTATAGCGACCAACTACGAGCAGTACTTC; cdr3_aa: CASSIATNYEQYF
v_call: TRBV2; clone_size: few; cdr3_length: 12; d_call: NA; j_call: TRBJ2-3; cdr3_nt: TGTGCCAGCAGTGAAGGATTGCAGAAGCAGTATTTT; cdr3_aa: CASSEGLQKQYF
v_call: TRBV20-1; clone_size: medium-sized; cdr3_length: 15; d_call: TRBD2; j_call: TRBJ2-7; cdr3_nt: TGCAGTGCTAGAGCCCTAGCGGGACTCCGCTACGAGCAGTACTTC; cdr3_aa: CSARALAGLRYEQYF
v_call: TRBV2; clone_size: many; cdr3_length: 15; d_call: TRBD1; j_call: TRBJ1-4; cdr3_nt: TGTGCCAGCATCCTGGACAGGGGGCCTGCTGAAAAACTGTTTTTT; cdr3_aa: CASILDRGPAEKLFF
v_call: TRBV20-1; clone_size: NA; cdr3_length: 14; d_call: TRBD2; j_call: TRBJ2-7; cdr3_nt: TGCAGTGCTAGAGATTTAGCGGGAGGTTGCGAGCAGTACTTC; cdr3_aa: CSARDLAGGCEQYF
v_call: TRBV25-1; clone_size: NA; cdr3_length: 14; d_call: NA; j_call: TRBJ1-5; cdr3_nt: TGTGCCAGCAGTTTTGGGCAGCACAATCAGCCCCAGCATTTT; cdr3_aa: CASSFGQHNQPQHF